Given below is one T cell receptor beta chain in context. Its cognate antigen is unknown. The data stem from a study of T cell repertoires in cytomegalovirus infection. Looking at the study overall: Public TCR beta signatures indicated both CMV infection and matching HLA type. Study-level findings and limits: What dominated the ex vivo response were HLA-C-restricted CMV-specific TCR beta clonotypes. Carriers of CMV and the relevant HLA type were discriminated by public TCR beta frequency.

TCRdb called the reads again in MiXCR, with one record for every CDR3 protein. In the table there are a few hundred thousand distinct CDR3 sequences, about a sixth of which are singletons. The germline gives CDR1 LNHNV, CDR2 YYDKDF (reference sequence). There are 13 residues in the CDR3. The V gene end was trimmed by 0 bases and the J gene end by 13 bases; junction bases not matched to a gene: 4. The sequence was obtained from a human donor in good health (CMV status not recorded). Some clones in this sample may be carry-over from other donors' samples. The sequenced sample consisted of PBMCs. V is TRBV15 and J is TRBJ1-5; 9 nucleotides match TRBD1. The CDR3: CATSRDKGQGQHF. DNA for the CDR3: TGTGCCACCAGCAGAGATAAGGGACAGGGACAGCATTTT.